What follows are 26 T cell receptor beta chains derived from one specimen sequenced in a study of CD8+CD57+ T cells in acquired aplastic anemia. Previously, flow cytometry had revealed CD8+CD57+ cell expansion in the patients chosen for sequencing. The TCR beta profiling, which covered VDJ combination and CDR3 sequence, was carried out using genomic DNA as the template. MiXCR, run by TCRdb on the reads, gives a single entry per CDR3 protein. The table has under 200,000 distinct CDR3 sequences, roughly half seen once. The sequenced sample consisted of sorted CD4+, CD8+, or CD8+CD57+ T cells (not recorded which) from PBMCs. The receptors come from a human donor with aplastic anemia.

A word on this clonotype: Mismatch with germline at one junction end may stem from a read error. V gene TRBV4-2 combines with J gene TRBJ2-5; D uncertain. The CDR3 covers 13 residues. The germline CDR1 and CDR2 sequences are LGHNA and YNFKEQ. Here the CDR3 DNA reads TGTGCCAGCAGCCAAGAGGTCCCCGAGACCCGGTACTTC. Protein: CASSQEVPETRYF.

For this clonotype: One end of the junction is discordant with germline, which a read error may explain. The J gene is TRBJ2-3, the V gene TRBV7-9; TRBD1 matches at 7 bases. The length of the CDR3 is 12 residues. The germline V gene encodes CDR1 SEHNR and CDR2 FQNEAQ (reference sequence). In nucleotides, the CDR3 is TGTGCCAGCAGCGGCCGGACAGGTACGCAGTATTTT. Encoded protein: CASSGRTGTQYF.

The V call is TRBV15, the J call TRBJ1-4; TRBD1 matches at 7 bases. V lost 5 bases and J lost 8; bases outside the gene matches: 5. Germline lookup yields CDR1 LNHNV and CDR2 YYDKDF (reference sequence). The CDR3 covers 13 residues. The CDR3 nucleotides read TGTGCCACCAGCGGGAACAGGGGAGAAAAACTGTTTTTT. This encodes CATSGNRGEKLFF.

Comments on this clonotype: This clone may be a read error of a much larger clone one base away. CDR3 sequence: CVSSPSGTDTQYF. Here the CDR3 DNA reads TGTGTCAGCAGTCCGTCAGGCACAGATACGCAGTATTTT. The V call is TRBV10-3, the J call TRBJ2-3; no reliable D call. Germline V lookup: CDR1 ENHRY, CDR2 SYGVKD. The CDR3 runs to 13 residues.

V usage is TRBV19 and J usage is TRBJ1-1; 7 bases line up with TRBD1. Trimming took 6 bases from V and 6 from J; bases not matched to a gene: 7. Germline-derived CDR1 and CDR2 are LNHDA and SQIVND (reference sequence). The CDR3 extends over 13 amino acids. CDR3 region: CASSRQGMSEAFF. The CDR3 DNA follows: TGTGCCAGTAGCAGACAGGGAATGTCTGAAGCTTTCTTT. Full variable domain (remainder filled in from reference TRBV19 and TRBJ1-1): DGGITQSPKYLFRKEGQNVTLSCEQNLNHDAMYWYRQDPGQGLRLIYYSQIVNDFQKGDIAEGYSVSREKKESFPLTVTSAQKNPTAFYLCASSRQGMSEAFFGQGTRLTVV.

This clonotype has a count of ten or more. At one end the junction does not follow the germline gene, possibly because of a read error. This chain's CDR3 is CASSPAGGGGSEQYF. The DNA of the CDR3 is TGTGCTAGCAGCCCAGCGGGGGGGGGAGGGAGCGAGCAGTACTTC. The V call is TRBV7-7, the J call TRBJ2-7; TRBD2 matches at 10 bases. This CDR3 spans 15 amino acids. Germline loops: CDR1 SSHAT, CDR2 FNYEAQ (reference sequence).

This clonotype was seen ten or more times. The chain recombines TRBV6-5 with TRBJ2-7, with TRBD1 identical over 7 bases. The ends lost 0 bases at V and 4 bases at J; junction bases unmatched: 3. CDR3 length: 14 amino acids. Germline lookup yields CDR1 MNHEY and CDR2 SVGAGI. The CDR3 reads CASSYSGQIYEQYF. CDR3 DNA sequence: TGTGCCAGCAGTTACTCGGGACAGATATACGAGCAGTACTTC.

This clonotype was seen a few times. The rearrangement links TRBV7-2 to TRBJ2-7; D gene ambiguous. CDR1 and CDR2 (germline): SGHTA, FQGNSA. V lost 3 bases to trimming and J lost 4 bases, with 7 bases between them. This CDR3 is built from 12 residues. CDR3 coding DNA: TGTGCCAGCAGCTTCGACCCATACGAGCAGTACTTC. Encoded protein: CASSFDPYEQYF.

This clonotype was seen repeatedly, ten times or more. The chain has TRBV24-1 and TRBJ1-1, with D perhaps matching TRBD1 (6 bases). The CDR3 spans 16 residues. Germline V gene lookup returns CDR1 KGHDR and CDR2 SFDVKD. Trimming removed 2 bases from V and 5 bases from J, with 17 bases in between. This chain's CDR3 is CATSDSRRGPGTEAFF. In nucleotides, the CDR3 is TGTGCCACCAGTGATTCCCGCAGGGGACCGGGTACTGAAGCTTTCTTT.

This clonotype has ten or more counts. V usage is TRBV4-3 and J usage is TRBJ2-7, with TRBD2 matching over 8 bases. The germline V gene encodes CDR1 LGHNA and CDR2 YSLEER. CDR3 length equals 16 residues. V shed 3 bases and J 4 bases; nucleotides not matched to a gene: 11. The CDR3 DNA is TGCGCCAGCAGCCAGGCCCACGGAGGCGGGAGGTACGAGCAGTACTTC. It is translated as CASSQAHGGGRYEQYF.

This clonotype was counted a few times. The V call is TRBV29-1, the J call TRBJ2-1; TRBD1 aligns across 10 bases. From germline, CDR1 is SQVTM and CDR2 ANQGSEA. V was pared by 8 bases and J by 7 bases, with 11 bases of the junction left unmatched. The CDR3 sequence is 14 residues long. CDR3 sequence: CSSRSGQGLNEQFF. The DNA for the CDR3 is TGCAGCTCCAGGTCGGGACAGGGGTTGAATGAGCAGTTCTTC.

There are many counts of this clonotype. The chain couples TRBV24-1 to TRBJ2-1; 14 bases agree with TRBD2. This CDR3 has 16 amino acids. CDR1 and CDR2 (germline): KGHDR, SFDVKD. Trimming removed 4 bases from V and 8 bases from J; junction bases left unmatched: 6. The CDR3 protein is CATSDPGLAGEYEQFF. The CDR3 DNA reads as TGTGCCACCAGTGACCCGGGACTAGCGGGAGAGTATGAGCAGTTCTTC.

This clonotype was observed at least ten times. The chain has TRBV7-3 and TRBJ2-1; 10 positions match TRBD2. CDR3 length: 15 residues. Per the germline V gene, CDR1 is SGHTA and CDR2 is FQGTGA. V lost 4 bases to trimming and J lost 8 bases; unmatched junction nucleotides: 8. The CDR3 loop reads CASSYRGLAVDEQFF. CDR3 DNA sequence: TGTGCCAGCAGCTACCGAGGACTAGCGGTCGATGAGCAGTTCTTC.

As regards this clonotype: This may be a read error: a much more frequent sequence differs by one nucleotide. V is TRBV6-1 and J is TRBJ2-1; D may be TRBD2 (5 bases). The V end was cut by 4 bases, the J end by 5 bases, with 21 bases between. CDR3 length: 17 residues. The germline gives CDR1 MNHNS, CDR2 SASEGT. The CDR3 loop reads CASSALSVTLEDNEQFF. The CDR3 region has the DNA TGTGCCAGCAGTGCACTTAGCGTCACCCTAGAAGACAATGAGCAGTTCTTC.

This clonotype was observed a few times. The chain links TRBV10-3 to TRBJ1-6; possible D gene TRBD1, 5 bases. The length of the CDR3 is 14 residues. V was cut by 5 bases and J by 5 bases, with 10 bases left in between. Germline V gives CDR1 ENHRY, CDR2 SYGVKD. In DNA, the CDR3 is TGTGCCATCAGTTACAGGACGGATAATTCACCCCTCCACTTT. The encoded protein is CAISYRTDNSPLHF.

This clonotype was observed a few times. This chain joins TRBV2 and TRBJ1-2; D is unclear. V lost 4 bases and J 2 bases, leaving 14 bases between the germline ends. The CDR3 has 15 residues. Germline V gives CDR1 SNHLY, CDR2 FYNNEI. The CDR3 loop reads CASSVIVATNYGYTF. DNA of the CDR3: TGTGCCAGCAGTGTAATAGTCGCGACAAACTATGGCTACACCTTC.

The chain is built from TRBV7-9 and TRBJ1-5; 7 nucleotides match TRBD1. V dropped 7 bases and J dropped 2; count of bases not matched to a gene: 2. This CDR3 has 13 residues. CDR1 SEHNR and CDR2 FQNEAQ come from the germline V gene (reference sequence). The CDR3, as DNA: TGTGCCAGCACTGGGACAGGCAATCAGCCCCAGCATTTT. Protein: CASTGTGNQPQHF.

V is TRBV29-1 and J is TRBJ1-2, with 8 nucleotides matching TRBD1. V trimming: 7 bases; J trimming: 5 bases; junction bases outside the gene matches: 3. Germline V gene lookup returns CDR1 SQVTM and CDR2 ANQGSEA. The CDR3 has 11 amino acids. CDR3 coding DNA: TGCAGCGCGGACAGGGTATATGGCTACACCTTC. It codes for CSADRVYGYTF.

This clonotype was counted between two and nine times. CDR3 loop: CSVEAGTDTQYF. The DNA for the CDR3 is TGCAGCGTGGAGGCGGGCACAGATACGCAGTATTTT. The rearrangement joins TRBV29-1 to TRBJ2-3; a weak D match, TRBD2 (5 bases). Deletions cut 6 bases from V and 1 base from J, with 8 bases between. Germline CDR1 is SQVTM and CDR2 is ANQGSEA. CDR3 length: 12 amino acids.

This clonotype has a handful of counts. An end of the junction does not agree with germline; a read error may underlie this. The chain uses TRBV2 and TRBJ2-7, with D uncertain. The CDR3 sequence is 11 residues long. Germline loops: CDR1 SNHLY, CDR2 FYNNEI. CDR3: CASGDTYEQYF. DNA for the CDR3: TGTGCCAGCGGTGACACTTACGAGCAGTACTTC.

This clonotype was counted only a few times. The chain recombines TRBV9 with TRBJ1-1; D gene ambiguous. Trimming cost V 7 bases and J 0 bases, with 22 bases left between them. From germline, CDR1 is SGDLS and CDR2 YYNGEE. CDR3 length equals 17 residues. CDR3 sequence reads: CASSPISGPAMNTEAFF. CDR3 DNA sequence: TGTGCCAGCTCACCAATCTCCGGGCCTGCCATGAACACTGAAGCTTTCTTT. The variable domain in full, completed from reference TRBV9 and TRBJ1-1, reads DSGVTQTPKHLITATGQRVTLRCSPRSGDLSVYWYQQSLDQGLQFLIQYYNGEERAKGNILERFSAQQFPDLHSELNLSSLELGDSALYFCASSPISGPAMNTEAFFGQGTRLTVV.

The chain couples TRBV5-5 to TRBJ1-1; no reliable D call. Trimming took 1 base from V and 6 from J, leaving 13 bases between them. Germline V gene lookup returns CDR1 SGHKS and CDR2 YYEKEE (reference sequence). The CDR3 runs to 14 residues. The CDR3 loop reads CASSLIAERPEAFF. The CDR3, as DNA: TGTGCCAGCAGCTTGATCGCTGAACGACCTGAAGCTTTCTTT.

This clonotype was recorded many times. The chain recombines TRBV7-2 with TRBJ1-2; 9 nucleotides match TRBD1. With V trimmed by 4 bases and J by 7 bases, 7 bases remained unmatched. The CDR3 extends over 14 amino acids. Germline V gives CDR1 SGHTA, CDR2 FQGNSA. Here the CDR3 reads CASSSHWTGVGYTF. The CDR3 nucleotides are TGTGCCAGCAGCTCCCATTGGACAGGGGTTGGCTACACCTTC.

CDR3 sequence reads: CASSVVAGGAGELFF. CDR3 in DNA: TGTGCCAGCAGCGTAGTGGCAGGGGGGGCCGGGGAGCTGTTTTTT. V usage is TRBV2 and J usage is TRBJ2-2; TRBD1 or TRBD2 may be the D gene (7 bases each). This CDR3 comprises 15 residues. V was cut by 6 bases and J by 6 bases, with 17 bases left in between. CDR1 is SNHLY, CDR2 FYNNEI, per germline.

The chain has TRBV6-4 and TRBJ1-1; 10 bases map to TRBD1. The CDR3 is 14 residues long. J gave up 3 bases and V 5 bases, and 3 bases lay outside the gene matches. CDR1 is MRHNA and CDR2 is SNTAGT in the germline V gene. CDR3 sequence: CASSRQGADTEAFF. DNA of the CDR3: TGTGCCAGCAGTCGACAGGGGGCGGACACTGAAGCTTTCTTT.

The chain recombines TRBV20-1 with TRBJ2-7; D remains ambiguous. CDR1 and CDR2 (germline): DFQATT, SNEGSKA (reference sequence). Between the trimmed V and J ends, which lost 4 bases and 3 bases, there was a span of 7 bases. The CDR3 length is 11 residues. DNA for the CDR3: TGCAGTGCTATTGACCGCTACGAGCAGTACTTC. This encodes CSAIDRYEQYF.